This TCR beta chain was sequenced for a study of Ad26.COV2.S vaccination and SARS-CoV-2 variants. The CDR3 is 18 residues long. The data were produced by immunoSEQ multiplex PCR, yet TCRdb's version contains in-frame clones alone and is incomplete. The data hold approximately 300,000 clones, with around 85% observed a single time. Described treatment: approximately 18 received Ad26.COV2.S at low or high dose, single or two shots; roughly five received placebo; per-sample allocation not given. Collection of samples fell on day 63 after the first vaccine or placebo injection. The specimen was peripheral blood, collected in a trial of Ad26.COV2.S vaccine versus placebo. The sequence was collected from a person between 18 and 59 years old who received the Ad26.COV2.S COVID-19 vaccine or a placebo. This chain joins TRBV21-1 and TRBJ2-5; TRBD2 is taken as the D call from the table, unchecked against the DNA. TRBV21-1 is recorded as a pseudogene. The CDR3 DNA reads TGTGCCACCCCGATCTTCACCAGGCAGGGAGGTAGGCAAGAGACCCAGTACTTC. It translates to CATPIFTRQGGRQETQYF.